These 9 T cell receptor beta chains were all obtained from the same sample, sequenced in a study of T-cell reconstitution after alpha-beta-depleted transplantation in children. Unique molecular identifiers were built into the TCRbeta library. TCRdb recomputed calls from the PCR reads with MiXCR, one row per CDR3 protein. This table holds 600,000 to 700,000 distinct CDR3 sequences, less than 15% found once. The starting material was PBMCs, obtained before TCRalphabeta/CD19-depleted stem cell transplant. These receptor sequences come from a girl aged 2-10 years with congenital amegakaryocytic thrombocytopenia, due to receive a stem cell transplant.

The CDR3 DNA follows: TGTGCCAGTAGTCCGACGGGAGTTCGAAGCTACGAGCAGTACTTC. Translated: CASSPTGVRSYEQYF. V is TRBV19 and J is TRBJ2-7, with a possible D match to TRBD2 (6 bases). Germline CDR1 reads LNHDA; CDR2 reads SQIVND (reference sequence). The CDR3 length is 15 residues. Trimming removed 5 bases from V and 3 bases from J, with 17 bases in between.

This clonotype was seen repeatedly, ten times or more. J is TRBJ2-5 and V is TRBV6-1; TRBD2 aligns across 12 bases. The trim removed 5 bases at V and 4 bases at J, leaving 2 bases unmatched. Looked up from germline, CDR1 is MNHNS and CDR2 is SASEGT. This CDR3 region has 14 residues. The CDR3 is CASSPLAGGETQYF. CDR3 bases: TGTGCCAGCAGTCCACTAGCGGGAGGAGAGACCCAGTACTTC.

This clonotype was counted at least ten times. V is TRBV10-3 and J is TRBJ1-1, with D maybe TRBD1 (6 bases). V lost 6 bases and J 6 bases, leaving 14 bases between the germline ends. This CDR3 region has 13 residues. CDR1 and CDR2 (germline): ENHRY, SYGVKD. CDR3 region: CAISPDRSPEAFF. DNA of the CDR3: TGTGCCATCAGCCCCGACAGGAGCCCTGAAGCTTTCTTT.

The chain has TRBV12-3 or TRBV12-4 and TRBJ2-7, with D tentatively TRBD1 (5 bases). V lost 5 bases and J 2 bases, leaving 10 bases between the germline ends. There are 13 residues in the CDR3. The DNA of the CDR3 is TGTGCCAGCAGTCTCCAGGACACCTACGAGCAGTACTTC. Its protein is CASSLQDTYEQYF.

The chain employs TRBV20-1 and TRBJ2-3, with D maybe TRBD1 (5 bases). The CDR3 loop spans 17 amino acids. V gave up 0 bases and J gave up 0 bases, with 16 bases separating them. Per the germline V gene, CDR1 is DFQATT and CDR2 is SNEGSKA (reference sequence). For the CDR3, the DNA is TGCAGTGCTAGAGATCAGGGCGGATACGCTAGCACAGATACGCAGTATTTT. Its translation: CSARDQGGYASTDTQYF.

This clonotype was detected many times. CDR3 sequence (DNA): TGTGCCACCAGCAGAGATTCGACTAGCGGGAGACGAGGTGAGCAGTTCTTC. This encodes CATSRDSTSGRRGEQFF. V usage is TRBV15 and J usage is TRBJ2-1; TRBD2 matches at 12 bases. This CDR3 spans 17 amino acids. Germline loops: CDR1 LNHNV, CDR2 YYDKDF (reference sequence). The junction had 9 bases not matched to a gene; V was cut back by 0 bases and J by 9 bases. The full variable domain, its missing parts supplied by reference TRBV15 and TRBJ2-1, is DAMVIQNPRYQVTQFGKPVTLSCSQTLNHNVMYWYQQKSSQAPKLLFHYYDKDFNNEADTPDNFQSRRPNTSFCFLDIRSPGLGDTAMYLCATSRDSTSGRRGEQFFGPGTRLTVL.

This clonotype was observed many times. The J gene is TRBJ2-3, the V gene TRBV5-5; a weak D match, TRBD2 (6 bases). This CDR3 is built from 14 residues. Trimming removed 4 bases from V and 2 bases from J, with 11 bases in between. The V gene's germline CDR1 is SGHKS and CDR2 YYEKEE (reference sequence). CDR3 sequence: CASSEGLFTDTQYF. The CDR3, as DNA: TGTGCCAGCAGCGAGGGACTCTTCACAGATACGCAGTATTTT.

This clonotype was seen only a few times. V and J are TRBV13 and TRBJ2-2, with a tentative D call TRBD1 (5 bases). V lost 2 bases to trimming and J lost 0 bases, with 10 bases between them. Germline assignment: CDR1 PRHDT and CDR2 FYEKMQ (reference sequence). This CDR3 region has 16 residues. This CDR3 reads CASSLQETANTGELFF. CDR3 sequence (DNA): TGTGCCAGCAGCTTACAAGAGACAGCGAACACCGGGGAGCTGTTTTTT.

In this sample, this clonotype turned up many times. The V gene is TRBV20-1, the J gene TRBJ1-2; D is unresolved. Trimming shortened V by 5 bases and J by 1 base, and 11 bases separated the two germline ends. CDR3 length equals 13 residues. Germline V gene lookup returns CDR1 DFQATT and CDR2 SNEGSKA (reference sequence). The CDR3 reads CSASVPNNYGYTF. CDR3 sequence (DNA): TGCAGTGCTTCGGTCCCCAATAACTATGGCTACACCTTC.